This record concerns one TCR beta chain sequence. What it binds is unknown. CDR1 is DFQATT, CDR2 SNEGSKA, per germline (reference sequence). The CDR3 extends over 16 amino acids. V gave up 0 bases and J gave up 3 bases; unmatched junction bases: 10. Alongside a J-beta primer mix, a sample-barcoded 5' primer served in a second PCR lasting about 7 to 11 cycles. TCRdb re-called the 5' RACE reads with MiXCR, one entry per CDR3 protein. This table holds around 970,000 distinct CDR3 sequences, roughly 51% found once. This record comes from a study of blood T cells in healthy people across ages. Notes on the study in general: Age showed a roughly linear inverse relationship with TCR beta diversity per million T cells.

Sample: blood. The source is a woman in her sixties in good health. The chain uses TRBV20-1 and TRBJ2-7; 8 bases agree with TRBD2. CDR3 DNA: TGCAGTGCTAGAGATTCTATGCTGGCGGGAGGCTACGAGCAGTACTTC. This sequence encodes CSARDSMLAGGYEQYF.